The 5 T cell receptor beta chains reported below all come from one sample, sequenced in a study of shared clonotypes between healthy human individuals. TCRdb's table, derived via immunoSEQ multiplex PCR, lists solely in-frame clones and lacks some. The sample lists approximately 980,000 clones, about 80% seen once, with about 1.5% in the top ten. Sequenced: memory CD4+ T cells sorted from blood. Stated subset: CD45RA-negative fraction. The source is a man younger than 35 in good health.

V is TRBV27 and J is TRBJ1-6; a possible D gene is TRBD1 (5 bases). The V and J ends lost 6 bases and 6 bases respectively, with 12 bases between them. The germline gives CDR1 MNHEY, CDR2 SMNVEV (reference sequence). The CDR3 runs 14 residues. The CDR3 loop is CASSGIGGNSPLHF. The CDR3, as DNA: TGTGCCAGCAGCGGGATTGGGGGTAATTCACCCCTCCACTTT.

Many counts were recorded for this clone. This chain links TRBV2 with TRBJ1-1; the match to TRBD1 covers 8 bases. This CDR3 has 13 amino acids. V shed 8 bases, J shed 5 bases, and the junction held 7 bases outside the gene matches. Germline loops: CDR1 SNHLY, CDR2 FYNNEI. The CDR3 bases are TGTGCCAGCCATGGACAGGGTAGGACTGAAGCTTTCTTT. Residues: CASHGQGRTEAFF.

The rearrangement joins TRBV5-6 to TRBJ1-1, with 7 positions matching TRBD1. The germline V gene has CDR1 SGHDT and CDR2 YYEEEE. V lost 4 bases, J lost 2 bases, and 8 bases stayed unmatched. The CDR3 is 15 amino acids. CDR3 loop: CASSLFGTANTEAFF. CDR3 coding DNA: TGTGCCAGCAGCCTATTCGGGACAGCCAACACTGAAGCTTTCTTT.

V is TRBV5-1 and J is TRBJ2-5; D is uncertain. In germline, CDR1 is SGHRS, CDR2 YFSETQ. The CDR3 has 17 amino acids. V lost 2 bases and J 1 base, leaving 18 bases between the germline ends. DNA of the CDR3: TGCGCCAGCAGCTTTTCCGGCGCAGATCCCCTCCAAGAGACCCAGTACTTC. This codes for CASSFSGADPLQETQYF.

There are a few counts of this clone. V gene TRBV19 combines with J gene TRBJ1-5; the D is unclear. The CDR3 is 9 amino acids. The V gene's germline CDR1 is LNHDA and CDR2 SQIVND (reference sequence). V gave up 9 bases and J gave up 8 bases, with 5 bases separating them. The DNA of the CDR3 is TGTGCCAGCCAAGAGCCCCAGCATTTT. Translation: CASQEPQHF.